The present T cell receptor beta chain was sequenced within a study of metastatic and nonmetastatic thyroid tumors (dated by TCRdb to 2019 to 2021). Concerning the study at large: Repertoires from peripheral blood and from tumor or nodule tissue samples of malignant and benign thyroid patients were compared. Results and caveats for the whole study, not just this receptor: In both blood and tumor samples, malignant tumors were reported to have significantly higher TCR beta diversity than benign nodules.

None of the patients had been given any treatment before thyroid surgery. The study retrospectively analysed patient clinical samples collected from about 2012 to 2019 using T-cell receptor beta sequencing. This clone was counted many times. Its antigen target is currently unknown. The input lacks base qualities; no much larger clone sits a single base away. Library preparation used PCR. Sequencing was carried out with an Illumina HiSeq 4000. High-throughput sequencing was used to profile the TCR beta-chain CDR3 region of every patient. Per the authors' processing: The researchers built a classifier to tell apart papillary thyroid cancer patients with distant metastasis, based on CDR3 differences among clinicopathological groups. The Shannon index was used to measure repertoire diversity, and the Morisita-Horn index was used to measure how similar tumor and blood repertoires were. TCRdb reanalyzed the raw reads on its own, using fastp at Q25 for trimming and MiXCR for clone calling, and kept in-frame beta chains. The V and J calls shown here were made by TCRdb, not taken from the authors' results. A total of about 32,000 clones appear in this sample, more than 20% of them only once. The ten most abundant clones make up over 8.5% of the sample.

CDR1 LNHDA and CDR2 SQIVND were looked up in the germline V gene (reference sequence). The CDR3 goes from the cysteine to the phenylalanine over 16 residues. Just the 48-base CDR3 DNA is kept, in frame starting at base 1. Trimming leaves V shorter by 4 bases and J shorter by 4 bases, with the junction holding 6 bases beyond the gene matches. The V and J segments used are TRBV19 and TRBJ1-5; 11 bases in between match TRBD1. Sequencing was done on a sample of blood. The receptor's source is a female donor with papillary thyroid cancer or a benign thyroid nodule (not recorded which). Some clones in this sample may be carry-over from other donors' samples. The CDR3 protein is CASSKPGTGGNQPQHF. DNA sequence: TGTGCCAGTAGTAAGCCTGGGACAGGGGGGAATCAGCCCCAGCATTTT. Where the CDR3 stops, the reference TRBV19 and TRBJ1-5 genes take over; the full variable domain is DGGITQSPKYLFRKEGQNVTLSCEQNLNHDAMYWYRQDPGQGLRLIYYSQIVNDFQKGDIAEGYSVSREKKESFPLTVTSAQKNPTAFYLCASSKPGTGGNQPQHFGDGTRLSIL.